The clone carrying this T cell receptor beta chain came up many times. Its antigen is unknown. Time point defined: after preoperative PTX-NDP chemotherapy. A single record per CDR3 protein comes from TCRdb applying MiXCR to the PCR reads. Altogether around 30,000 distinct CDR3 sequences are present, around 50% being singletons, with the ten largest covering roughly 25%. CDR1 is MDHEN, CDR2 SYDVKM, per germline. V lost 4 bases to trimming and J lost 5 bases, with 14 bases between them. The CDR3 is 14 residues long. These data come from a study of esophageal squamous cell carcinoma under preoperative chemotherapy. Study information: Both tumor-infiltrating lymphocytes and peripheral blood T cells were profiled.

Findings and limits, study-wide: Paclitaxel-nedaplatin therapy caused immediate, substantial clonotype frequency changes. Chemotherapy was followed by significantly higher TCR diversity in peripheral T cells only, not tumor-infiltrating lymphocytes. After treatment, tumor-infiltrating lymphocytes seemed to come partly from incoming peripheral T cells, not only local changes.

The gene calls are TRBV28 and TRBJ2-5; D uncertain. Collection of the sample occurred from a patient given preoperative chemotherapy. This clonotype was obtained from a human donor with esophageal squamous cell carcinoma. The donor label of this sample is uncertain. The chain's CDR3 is CASSSNKGSETQYF. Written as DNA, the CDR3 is TGTGCCAGCAGTTCCAACAAGGGTTCTGAGACCCAGTACTTC.